Each of the 23 T cell receptor beta chains below was sequenced from the same sample in a study of Tregs in tolerant kidney transplant recipients. Only in-frame clones appear in the TCRdb table, and some are missing; sequencing was by immunoSEQ multiplex PCR. Of some 62,000 clones in the sample, 95% to 98% are singletons; the top ten hold nearly 0.35%. The sequences come from Tregs from blood, collected before the transplant. All receptors come from a human donor who received a combined kidney and bone marrow transplant.

The chain recombines TRBV11-3 with TRBJ1-1; possibly TRBD1 for D (6 bases). From germline, CDR1 is SGHNT and CDR2 YENEEA. The length of the CDR3 is 14 residues. V lost 2 bases to trimming and J lost 6 bases, with 13 bases between them. The CDR3 loop is CASSLIGTYPEAFF. The DNA for the CDR3 is TGTGCCAGCAGCTTAATAGGGACATACCCTGAAGCTTTCTTT. The variable domain in full, completed from reference TRBV11-3 and TRBJ1-1, reads EAGVVQSPRYKIIEKKQPVAFWCNPISGHNTLYWYLQNLGQGPELLIRYENEEAVDDSQLPKDRFSAERLKGVDSTLKIQPAELGDSAVYLCASSLIGTYPEAFFGQGTRLTVV.

The chain couples TRBV7-3 to TRBJ2-7; D is perhaps TRBD2 (5 bases). The CDR3 is 15 residues long. In germline, CDR1 is SGHTA, CDR2 FQGTGA. Trimming took 2 bases from V and 0 from J, leaving 11 bases between them. The CDR3 DNA is TGTGCCAGCAGCTTAGGTACGGGATACTCCTACGAGCAGTACTTC. Translating gives CASSLGTGYSYEQYF.

The rearrangement joins TRBV20-1 to TRBJ2-1, with TRBD2 matching 7 bases. The J segment lost 12 bases and the V segment lost 3 bases, leaving 5 bases of the junction unmatched. Germline loops: CDR1 DFQATT, CDR2 SNEGSKA (reference sequence). The CDR3 runs to 11 residues. CDR3 region: CSARSGAGQFF. In nucleotides, the CDR3 is TGCAGTGCTAGGAGCGGGGCCGGGCAGTTCTTC.

The V gene is TRBV27, the J gene TRBJ2-1; TRBD1 matches 8 bases. Trimming at V came to 4 bases and at J to 0 bases, leaving 2 bases not matched to a gene. The V gene's germline CDR1 is MNHEY and CDR2 SMNVEV (reference sequence). The CDR3 extends over 15 amino acids. CDR3 DNA sequence: TGTGCCAGCAGTTCGACAGGGGTCTCCTACAATGAGCAGTTCTTC. Encoded protein: CASSSTGVSYNEQFF.

The chain links TRBV27 to TRBJ2-4, with 10 positions matching TRBD2. Germline CDR1 MNHEY, CDR2 SMNVEV (reference sequence). V shed 5 bases, J shed 0 bases, and the junction held 10 bases outside the gene matches. The CDR3 consists of 18 residues. The chain's CDR3 is CASSPGLAVILAKNIQYF. CDR3 nucleotides: TGTGCCAGCAGTCCTGGACTAGCGGTTATCCTAGCCAAAAACATTCAGTACTTC.

The J gene is TRBJ2-7, the V gene TRBV28, with D possibly TRBD1 on 6 matching bases. Deletions cut 7 bases from V and 6 bases from J, with 16 bases between. The V gene's germline CDR1 is MDHEN and CDR2 SYDVKM. The CDR3 totals 13 residues. CDR3 coding DNA: TGTGCCAGCACCAGGGACAATTTCTCCGAGCAGTACTTC. Encoded protein: CASTRDNFSEQYF. Full variable domain (missing parts from reference TRBV28 and TRBJ2-7): DVKVTQSSRYLVKRTGEKVFLECVQDMDHENMFWYRQDPGLGLRLIYFSYDVKMKEKGDIPEGYSVSREKKERFSLILESASTNQTSMYLCASTRDNFSEQYFGPGTRLTVT.

This rearrangement joins TRBV7-3 to TRBJ2-2; 10 positions agree with TRBD2. This CDR3 spans 19 amino acids. In germline, CDR1 is SGHTA, CDR2 FQGTGA. Trimming cost V 5 bases and J 7 bases; bases outside gene matches: 19. The CDR3 sequence: CASSRSRGSGGSLGGELFF. CDR3 nucleotide sequence: TGTGCCAGCAGCCGGTCCCGGGGTAGCGGGGGGTCCCTCGGCGGGGAGCTGTTTTTT.

This chain joins TRBV6-5 and TRBJ2-5, with 7 bases aligning to TRBD1. Germline V gives CDR1 MNHEY, CDR2 SVGAGI. V gave up 2 bases and J gave up 4 bases; unmatched junction bases: 4. The CDR3 runs 14 residues. The CDR3, as DNA: TGTGCCAGCAGTTACGAGGGGGCAGGAGAGACCCAGTACTTC. This translates into CASSYEGAGETQYF.

The rearrangement links TRBV5-1 to TRBJ2-1; possibly TRBD1 for D (6 bases). The length of the CDR3 is 12 residues. Germline assignment: CDR1 SGHRS and CDR2 YFSETQ. V lost 7 bases, J lost 6 bases, and 11 bases lay in between. CDR3 nucleotide sequence: TGCGCCAGCTCGAAAGGGGGCAATGAGCAGTTCTTC. It yields the protein CASSKGGNEQFF.

This sequence joins TRBV9 and TRBJ2-1; 9 positions match TRBD2. V dropped 0 bases and J dropped 6; count of bases not matched to a gene: 10. The germline gives CDR1 SGDLS, CDR2 YYNGEE. This CDR3 contains 17 residues. CDR3 in amino acids: CASSVGAGGPAGNEQFF. DNA of the CDR3: TGTGCCAGCAGCGTAGGGGCGGGGGGGCCAGCTGGCAATGAGCAGTTCTTC.

The DNA of the CDR3 is TGTGCCAGCAGCTTGGACAGGGTTTTATCTGGGGCCAACGTCCTGACTTTC. It encodes CASSLDRVLSGANVLTF. The chain employs TRBV7-9 and TRBJ2-6; 8 nucleotides match TRBD1. Trimming at V came to 3 bases and at J to 1 base, leaving 5 bases not matched to a gene. There are 17 residues in the CDR3. The germline V gene encodes CDR1 SEHNR and CDR2 FQNEAQ (reference sequence).

The rearrangement joins TRBV5-1 to TRBJ2-2; D is unresolved. The CDR3 runs 12 residues. V lost 6 bases to trimming and J lost 1 base, with 4 bases between them. Germline V gene lookup returns CDR1 SGHRS and CDR2 YFSETQ. The CDR3, as DNA: TGCGCCAGCACAGGGAACACCGGGGAGCTGTTTTTT. It encodes CASTGNTGELFF.

The rearrangement joins TRBV2 to TRBJ2-7; 7 bases are a match to TRBD1. Trimming at V came to 0 bases and at J to 2 bases, leaving 7 bases not matched to a gene. Germline CDR1 and CDR2: SNHLY and FYNNEI. The CDR3 consists of 16 residues. CDR3 sequence: CASSEALQGWPYEQYF. CDR3 coding DNA: TGTGCCAGCAGTGAAGCGTTACAGGGGTGGCCCTACGAGCAGTACTTC.

V usage is TRBV28 and J usage is TRBJ2-2; unclear D gene. The CDR3 loop spans 15 amino acids. Trimming stripped 6 bases from V and 0 bases from J, with 11 bases between. The germline gives CDR1 MDHEN, CDR2 SYDVKM. The CDR3, as DNA: TGTGCCAGCAGGACCAGACTGGCGAACACCGGGGAGCTGTTTTTT. It translates to CASRTRLANTGELFF.

This rearrangement joins TRBV4-1 to TRBJ1-1, with 9 positions matching TRBD1. This CDR3 has 16 amino acids. After removal of 0 bases from V and 3 bases from J, the junction contained 5 bases not matched to a gene. Germline CDR1 reads MGHRA; CDR2 reads YSYEKL. Here the CDR3 DNA reads TGCGCCAGCAGCCAAGAGGGACAGGGACGGGACACTGAAGCTTTCTTT. Translating gives CASSQEGQGRDTEAFF.

The chain links TRBV5-6 to TRBJ2-1; D remains ambiguous. CDR3 length: 15 amino acids. Trimming took off 1 base at V and 7 bases at J, with 15 bases between the two ends. Germline-derived CDR1 and CDR2 are SGHDT and YYEEEE. CDR3 sequence (DNA): TGTGCCAGCAGCTTGAATCCCTTCTCGTTAAATGAGCAGTTCTTC. It codes for CASSLNPFSLNEQFF.

The rearrangement joins TRBV19 to TRBJ2-5, with TRBD2 matching 10 bases. The CDR3 is made up of 16 amino acids. V trimming: 6 bases; J trimming: 5 bases; junction bases outside the gene matches: 12. CDR1 is LNHDA and CDR2 is SQIVND in the germline V gene (reference sequence). The CDR3 DNA sequence: TGTGCCAGTAGCATAAGACCGGGACTAGCGATCGAGACCCAGTACTTC. This translates into CASSIRPGLAIETQYF.

The genes are TRBV11-3 and TRBJ2-3, with TRBD2 identical over 12 bases. In germline, CDR1 is SGHNT, CDR2 YENEEA. V gave up 4 bases and J gave up 2 bases; unmatched junction bases: 1. The CDR3 is 15 amino acids. The CDR3 nucleotides are TGTGCCAGCAGCTCTAGCGGGAGGGACACAGATACGCAGTATTTT. Protein sequence: CASSSSGRDTDTQYF.

The chain has TRBV19 and TRBJ2-7, with 9 bases aligning to TRBD2. Germline V lookup: CDR1 LNHDA, CDR2 SQIVND (reference sequence). V shed 0 bases, J shed 4 bases, and the junction held 4 bases outside the gene matches. CDR3 length equals 15 residues. This CDR3 reads CASSIDSGRRYEQYF. The DNA of the CDR3 is TGTGCCAGTAGTATAGACAGCGGGAGGAGGTACGAGCAGTACTTC.

The chain couples TRBV7-9 to TRBJ2-2; 8 nucleotides agree with TRBD1. Trimming at V came to 5 bases and at J to 3 bases, leaving 5 bases not matched to a gene. The CDR3 sequence is 15 residues long. Germline CDR1 reads SEHNR; CDR2 reads FQNEAQ (reference sequence). CDR3 bases: TGTGCCAGCAGCCTTAGGACAGGGTACACCGGGGAGCTGTTTTTT. Amino acids: CASSLRTGYTGELFF.

The genes are TRBV6-5 and TRBJ2-7; 7 positions match TRBD2. J lost 2 bases, V lost 4 bases, and 8 bases had no gene match. The CDR3 runs 15 residues. Germline CDR1 is MNHEY and CDR2 is SVGAGI. The DNA of the CDR3 is TGTGCCAGCAGTTCCCCCGAGCGGGGCGCCTACGAGCAGTACTTC. It yields the protein CASSSPERGAYEQYF.

This chain links TRBV5-6 with TRBJ2-7; TRBD1 matches at 9 bases. After removal of 3 bases from V and 4 bases from J, the junction contained 8 bases not matched to a gene. The CDR3 runs 15 residues. Germline CDR1 is SGHDT and CDR2 is YYEEEE. CDR3 in amino acids: CASSSLGQGRYEQYF. In nucleotides, the CDR3 is TGTGCCAGCAGCTCCTTGGGACAGGGCCGATACGAGCAGTACTTC.

The chain joins TRBV23-1 to TRBJ2-2; 8 bases map to TRBD2. TRBV23-1 is given ORF status, its function remaining uncertain. CDR3 length equals 18 residues. Germline trimming cut 0 bases from V and 5 bases from J; bases unmatched to any gene: 11. As DNA, the CDR3 is TGCGCCAGCAGTCAATCTAGTGGGGCGGGGGGTGGAACCGGGGAGCTGTTTTTT. It codes for CASSQSSGAGGGTGELFF.